What follows are 25 T cell receptor beta chains derived from one specimen sequenced in a study of T cell responses to AZD1222 COVID-19 vaccine. Assay: immunoSEQ multiplex PCR; the TCRdb copy retains only in-frame clones and omits some. Here the sample spans 150,000 or so clones, roughly nine tenths being singletons. The specimen was peripheral blood, collected on day 0 of AZD1222 vaccination. The source is an adult in good health.

V is TRBV7-2 and J is TRBJ1-2; 7 bases are shared with TRBD1. CDR1 is SGHTA and CDR2 is FQGNSA in the germline V gene. CDR3 length equals 13 residues. V was pared by 4 bases and J by 3 bases, with 2 bases of the junction left unmatched. The CDR3 sequence is CASSYTGDYGYTF. The CDR3 nucleotides are TGTGCCAGCAGCTACACAGGGGACTATGGCTACACCTTC.

J is TRBJ1-5 and V is TRBV28, with D tentatively TRBD1 (5 bases). Germline lookup yields CDR1 MDHEN and CDR2 SYDVKM. This CDR3 is 14 amino acids long. Trimming removed 5 bases from V and 2 bases from J, with 10 bases in between. The DNA for the CDR3 is TGTGCCAGCAGTCAGGGCAGAGGCAATCAGCCCCAGCATTTT. It encodes CASSQGRGNQPQHF. The whole variable domain, remainder taken from reference TRBV28 and TRBJ1-5, is DVKVTQSSRYLVKRTGEKVFLECVQDMDHENMFWYRQDPGLGLRLIYFSYDVKMKEKGDIPEGYSVSREKKERFSLILESASTNQTSMYLCASSQGRGNQPQHFGDGTRLSIL.

This chain's CDR3 is CASSFPTRNYGYTF. The CDR3 nucleotides are TGTGCCAGCAGCTTCCCGACAAGGAACTATGGCTACACCTTC. This sequence joins TRBV7-9 and TRBJ1-2; D gene unclear. The ends were cut back, 3 bases at V and 2 bases at J, with 10 bases in the middle. Germline-derived CDR1 and CDR2 are SEHNR and FQNEAQ (reference sequence). The CDR3 extends over 14 amino acids. The whole variable domain, remainder taken from reference TRBV7-9 and TRBJ1-2, is DTGVSQNPRHKITKRGQNVTFRCDPISEHNRLYWYRQTLGQGPEFLTYFQNEAQLEKSRLLSDRFSAERPKGSFSTLEIQRTEQGDSAMYLCASSFPTRNYGYTFGSGTRLTVV.

Of note for this clone: Being one base from a much bigger clone, this may be a read error. The chain carries TRBV10-3 and TRBJ2-3; 7 bases fit TRBD1. Germline V lookup: CDR1 ENHRY, CDR2 SYGVKD. This CDR3 spans 14 amino acids. V trimming: 2 bases; J trimming: 1 base; junction bases outside the gene matches: 0. This chain's CDR3 is CAISETGGTDTQYF. DNA of the CDR3: TGTGCCATCAGTGAGACAGGGGGCACAGATACGCAGTATTTT.

In its sample, this clone was seen a few times. V usage is TRBV5-1 and J usage is TRBJ2-2, with D possibly matching TRBD1 (5 bases). Per the germline V gene, CDR1 is SGHRS and CDR2 is YFSETQ. V was shortened by 0 bases and J by 3 bases, with 12 bases between the two germline ends. The length of the CDR3 is 16 residues. The CDR3, as DNA: TGCGCCAGCAGCTTGGAAGGGGCTACGTACACCGGGGAGCTGTTTTTT. The encoded protein is CASSLEGATYTGELFF.

V usage is TRBV5-6 and J usage is TRBJ1-5; possibly TRBD1 for D (5 bases). Trimming pared 2 bases from V and 4 bases from J, leaving 10 bases between. Germline V gene sequence: CDR1 SGHDT, CDR2 YYEEEE. The CDR3 loop spans 14 amino acids. The CDR3 coding sequence is TGTGCCAGCAGCTTCCGGGACGGAAATCAGCCCCAGCATTTT. Translated: CASSFRDGNQPQHF.

This clone turned up a few times. The J gene is TRBJ1-5, the V gene TRBV28; tentatively, D is TRBD1 (5 bases). Trimming took 3 bases from V and 6 from J, leaving 15 bases between them. Germline V gene sequence: CDR1 MDHEN, CDR2 SYDVKM. The CDR3 contains 15 residues. The CDR3 DNA follows: TGTGCCAGCAGTTTGCAGGGTTCGTACTCTCAGCCCCAGCATTTT. Translating gives CASSLQGSYSQPQHF. The variable domain in full, with the rest retrieved from reference TRBV28 and TRBJ1-5, is DVKVTQSSRYLVKRTGEKVFLECVQDMDHENMFWYRQDPGLGLRLIYFSYDVKMKEKGDIPEGYSVSREKKERFSLILESASTNQTSMYLCASSLQGSYSQPQHFGDGTRLSIL.

V is TRBV15 and J is TRBJ2-7; D not resolved. CDR1 and CDR2 (germline): LNHNV, YYDKDF (reference sequence). This CDR3 has 16 amino acids. Trimming pared 0 bases from V and 5 bases from J, leaving 17 bases between. The CDR3 region is CATSRDHLQLGHEQYF. The CDR3 region has the DNA TGTGCCACCAGCAGAGATCACCTTCAGCTGGGTCACGAGCAGTACTTC.

This clone was picked up one time. The chain recombines TRBV2 with TRBJ1-1; 7 nucleotides line up with TRBD1. The junction had 13 bases not matched to a gene; V was cut back by 7 bases and J by 11 bases. CDR1 is SNHLY and CDR2 is FYNNEI in the germline V gene. The CDR3 runs to 13 residues. The CDR3: CASKSQGTSSAFF. The CDR3 DNA reads as TGTGCCAGCAAATCACAGGGGACTTCTAGCGCTTTCTTT.

The count of this clone is one. The chain carries TRBV11-2 and TRBJ2-1, with 10 nucleotides matching TRBD2. From germline, CDR1 is SGHAT and CDR2 FQNNGV. After removal of 2 bases from V and 8 bases from J, the junction contained 12 bases not matched to a gene. The CDR3 is 17 amino acids. The DNA of the CDR3 is TGTGCCAGCAGCTTAACGAGCGGGGGGGCCGATAGATATGAGCAGTTCTTC. Its protein product is CASSLTSGGADRYEQFF.

The chain uses TRBV6-2 or TRBV6-3 and TRBJ1-1; D remains ambiguous. The CDR3 has 14 residues. Germline V gene data show CDR1 as MNHEY and CDR2 as SVGEGT. V was trimmed by 2 bases and J by 4 bases, leaving 11 bases between them. CDR3 DNA: TGTGCCAGCAGTTACAGCGGGGTTGGCACTGAAGCTTTCTTT. Translation gives CASSYSGVGTEAFF.

This rearrangement joins TRBV11-3 to TRBJ2-7; TRBD2 is a possible D gene (6 bases). This CDR3 has 14 amino acids. The germline V and J ends were trimmed by 0 bases and 2 bases, with 8 bases remaining between them. Germline V gene lookup returns CDR1 SGHNT and CDR2 YENEEA. CDR3 sequence: CASSLELATYEQYF. CDR3 nucleotides: TGTGCCAGCAGCTTAGAACTAGCTACCTACGAGCAGTACTTC.

The V call is TRBV3-1 (or the pseudogene TRBV3-2), the J call TRBJ2-7; possible D gene TRBD2, 7 bases. This CDR3 is built from 17 residues. Per germline, CDR1 LGHDT and CDR2 YNNKEL (reference sequence). V lost 4 bases and J lost 3, with 22 bases in between. The CDR3 protein is CASSPKNRGGLIYEQYF. For the CDR3, the DNA is TGTGCCAGCAGCCCCAAAAATAGAGGGGGACTAATCTACGAGCAGTACTTC.

This chain uses TRBV9 with TRBJ1-1, with D hard to call. The length of the CDR3 is 16 residues. Germline CDR1 is SGDLS and CDR2 is YYNGEE. V lost 4 bases and J 0 bases, leaving 16 bases between the germline ends. CDR3 nucleotides: TGTGCCAGCAGCCCACGGGGAGGGAACTTGAACACTGAAGCTTTCTTT. It translates to CASSPRGGNLNTEAFF. Based on the CDR3 plus reference TRBV9 and TRBJ1-1, the full variable domain is DSGVTQTPKHLITATGQRVTLRCSPRSGDLSVYWYQQSLDQGLQFLIQYYNGEERAKGNILERFSAQQFPDLHSELNLSSLELGDSALYFCASSPRGGNLNTEAFFGQGTRLTVV.

V is TRBV6-6 and J is TRBJ1-5; 10 bases are a match to TRBD1. The CDR3 has 14 amino acids. With V trimmed by 8 bases and J by 6 bases, 7 bases remained unmatched. Germline V gene lookup returns CDR1 MNHNY and CDR2 SVGAGI (reference sequence). The CDR3 spells CASGRQGAGQPQHF. The CDR3 DNA sequence: TGTGCCAGCGGAAGACAGGGGGCGGGTCAGCCCCAGCATTTT.

This chain links TRBV25-1 with TRBJ1-4; the D gene is possibly TRBD1 (5 bases). The V gene lost 8 bases and the J gene lost 7 bases, with 11 bases spanning the gap. Germline-derived CDR1 and CDR2 are MGHDK and SYGVNS. This CDR3 is built from 12 residues. CDR3 bases: TGTGCCAGCCTGGGGGATAGTGAAAAACTGTTTTTT. Amino acid sequence: CASLGDSEKLFF.

The CDR3 protein is CSASNRDNSNQPQHF. The CDR3 nucleotides read TGCAGTGCTAGTAACAGAGATAATAGCAATCAGCCCCAGCATTTT. This chain uses TRBV20-1 with TRBJ1-5; D gene unclear. From germline, CDR1 is DFQATT and CDR2 SNEGSKA (reference sequence). CDR3 size: 15 residues. V gave up 3 bases and J gave up 0 bases, with 12 bases separating them.

This clone was recorded only once. The chain has TRBV7-2 and TRBJ1-5, with unresolved D. The V end lost 1 base, the J end lost 2 bases, and 6 bases lay between the germline ends. In germline, CDR1 is SGHTA, CDR2 FQGNSA. This CDR3 is built from 14 residues. The DNA for the CDR3 is TGTGCCAGCAGCTTAGGACACCGCAATCAGCCCCAGCATTTT. Translation: CASSLGHRNQPQHF.

This rearrangement joins TRBV7-9 to TRBJ2-7; D not resolved. From germline, CDR1 is SEHNR and CDR2 FQNEAQ (reference sequence). Deletions cut 5 bases from V and 0 bases from J, with 5 bases between. CDR3 length equals 12 residues. The CDR3 protein is CASSQSSYEQYF. The CDR3 nucleotides are TGTGCCAGCAGCCAAAGCTCCTACGAGCAGTACTTC.

This chain links TRBV7-8 with TRBJ2-3; 9 bases map to TRBD1. Trimming removed 1 base from V and 5 bases from J; junction bases left unmatched: 7. The CDR3 sequence is 16 residues long. The V gene's germline CDR1 is SGHVS and CDR2 FQNEAQ. CDR3 in DNA: TGTGCCAGCAGCTTAGTGGGGGACAGGGTCGGAGATACGCAGTATTTT. This gives the protein CASSLVGDRVGDTQYF.

The V and J genes are TRBV6-2 or TRBV6-3 and TRBJ1-3, with D uncertain. Trimming left V 0 bases short and J 0 bases short, with 12 bases between. The V gene's germline CDR1 is MNHEY and CDR2 SVGEGT. The CDR3 has 17 residues. The CDR3 is CASSYSFLGLSGNTIYF. CDR3 nucleotides: TGTGCCAGCAGTTACTCGTTCTTAGGGCTCTCTGGAAACACCATATATTTT.

V gene TRBV3-1 (or the pseudogene TRBV3-2) combines with J gene TRBJ1-3; TRBD1 might be the D (5 bases). V lost 6 bases to trimming and J lost 0 bases, with 12 bases between them. This CDR3 has 15 amino acids. CDR1 and CDR2 (germline): LGHDT, YNNKEL (reference sequence). The CDR3 is CASRLGLTSGNTIYF. CDR3 sequence (DNA): TGTGCCAGCAGACTGGGACTCACCTCTGGAAACACCATATATTTT.

Only one count was recorded for this clone. This chain connects TRBV6-2 or TRBV6-3 to TRBJ1-6; D not certain. Germline loops: CDR1 MNHEY, CDR2 SVGEGT. This CDR3 comprises 14 residues. The germline V and J ends were trimmed by 2 bases and 10 bases, with 12 bases remaining between them. The CDR3 DNA sequence: TGTGCCAGCAGTTACGAGAGCCCGGAGTCACCCCTCCACTTT. Translating it yields CASSYESPESPLHF.

V and J are TRBV5-1 and TRBJ1-1; TRBD1 matches at 8 bases. The CDR3 has 16 residues. Germline V gene sequence: CDR1 SGHRS, CDR2 YFSETQ. The J segment lost 5 bases and the V segment lost 2 bases, leaving 11 bases of the junction unmatched. CDR3 DNA: TGCGCCAGCAGCTTCGTCGCGACAGGGGCGGGGACTGAAGCTTTCTTT. It codes for CASSFVATGAGTEAFF.

This chain links TRBV4-3 with TRBJ2-3; the match to TRBD2 covers 11 bases. V gave up 0 bases and J gave up 4 bases; unmatched junction bases: 9. Germline V gene data show CDR1 as LGHNA and CDR2 as YSLEER. The length of the CDR3 is 18 residues. The CDR3 DNA reads TGCGCCAGCAGCCAAGATTTAGCGGGAGGGCCCTTCTCAGATACGCAGTATTTT. Amino acids: CASSQDLAGGPFSDTQYF.